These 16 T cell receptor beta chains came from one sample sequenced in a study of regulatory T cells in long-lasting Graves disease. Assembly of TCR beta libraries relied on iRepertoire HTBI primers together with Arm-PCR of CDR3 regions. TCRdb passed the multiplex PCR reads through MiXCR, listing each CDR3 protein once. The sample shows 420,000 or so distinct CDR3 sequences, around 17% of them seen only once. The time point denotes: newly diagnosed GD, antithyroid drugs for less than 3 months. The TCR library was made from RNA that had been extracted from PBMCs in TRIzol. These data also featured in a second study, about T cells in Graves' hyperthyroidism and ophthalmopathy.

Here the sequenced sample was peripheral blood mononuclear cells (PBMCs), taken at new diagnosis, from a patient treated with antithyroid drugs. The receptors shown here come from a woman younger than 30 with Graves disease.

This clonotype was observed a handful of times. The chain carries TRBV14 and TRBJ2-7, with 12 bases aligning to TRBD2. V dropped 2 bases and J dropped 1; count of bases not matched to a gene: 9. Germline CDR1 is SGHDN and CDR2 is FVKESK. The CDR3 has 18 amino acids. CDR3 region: CASSQQTSGGRTSYEQYF. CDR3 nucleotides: TGTGCCAGCAGCCAACAGACTAGCGGGGGTCGAACATCCTACGAGCAGTACTTC.

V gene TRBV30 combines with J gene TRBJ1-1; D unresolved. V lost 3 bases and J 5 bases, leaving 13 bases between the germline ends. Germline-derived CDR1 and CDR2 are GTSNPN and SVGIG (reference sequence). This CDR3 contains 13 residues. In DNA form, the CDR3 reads TGTGCCTGGAGGGTAGATATCCAGACTGAAGCTTTCTTT. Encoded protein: CAWRVDIQTEAFF.

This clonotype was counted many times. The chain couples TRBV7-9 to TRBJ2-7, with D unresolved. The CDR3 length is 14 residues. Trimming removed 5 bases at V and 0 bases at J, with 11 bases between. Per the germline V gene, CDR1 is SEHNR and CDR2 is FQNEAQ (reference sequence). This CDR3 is CASSPGMSSYEQYF. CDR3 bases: TGTGCCAGCAGCCCTGGCATGAGCTCCTACGAGCAGTACTTC.

The CDR3 DNA sequence: TGTGCCAGCACAATCGGGGACTCCTACGAGCAGTACTTC. This gives the protein CASTIGDSYEQYF. The gene calls are TRBV5-6 and TRBJ2-7; D perhaps matches TRBD2 (5 bases). CDR3 length: 13 residues. In germline, CDR1 is SGHDT, CDR2 YYEEEE. V lost 6 bases to trimming and J lost 0 bases, with 10 bases between them. The whole variable domain, remainder taken from reference TRBV5-6 and TRBJ2-7, is DAGVTQSPTHLIKTRGQQVTLRCSPKSGHDTVSWYQQALGQGPQFIFQYYEEEERQRGNFPDRFSGHQFPNYSSELNVNALLLGDSALYLCASTIGDSYEQYFGPGTRLTVT.

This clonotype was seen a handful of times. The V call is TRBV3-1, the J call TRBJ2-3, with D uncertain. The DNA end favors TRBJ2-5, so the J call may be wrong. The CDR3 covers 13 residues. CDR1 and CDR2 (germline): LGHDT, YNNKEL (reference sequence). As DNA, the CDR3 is TGTGCCAGCAGCCCCGCGATGGGAGAGACCCAGTACTTC. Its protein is CASSPAMGETQYF.

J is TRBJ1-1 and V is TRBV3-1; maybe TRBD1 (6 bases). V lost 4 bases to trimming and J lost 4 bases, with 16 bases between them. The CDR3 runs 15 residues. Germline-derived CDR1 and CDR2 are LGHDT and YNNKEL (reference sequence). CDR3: CASSPWGDKGTEAFF. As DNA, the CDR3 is TGTGCCAGCAGCCCATGGGGGGACAAAGGCACTGAAGCTTTCTTT.

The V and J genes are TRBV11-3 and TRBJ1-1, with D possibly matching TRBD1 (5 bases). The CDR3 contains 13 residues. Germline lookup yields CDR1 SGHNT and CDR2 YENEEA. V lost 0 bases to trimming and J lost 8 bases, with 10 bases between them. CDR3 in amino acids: CASSLDRGLEAFF. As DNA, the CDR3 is TGTGCCAGCAGCTTAGATCGGGGGTTAGAAGCTTTCTTT.

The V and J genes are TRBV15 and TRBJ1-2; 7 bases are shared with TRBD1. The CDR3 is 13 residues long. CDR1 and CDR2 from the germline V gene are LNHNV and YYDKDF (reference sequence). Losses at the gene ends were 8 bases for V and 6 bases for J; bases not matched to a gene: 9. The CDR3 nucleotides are TGTGCCACCTGGGGAGAGGGGGCGGATGGCTACACCTTC. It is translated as CATWGEGADGYTF.

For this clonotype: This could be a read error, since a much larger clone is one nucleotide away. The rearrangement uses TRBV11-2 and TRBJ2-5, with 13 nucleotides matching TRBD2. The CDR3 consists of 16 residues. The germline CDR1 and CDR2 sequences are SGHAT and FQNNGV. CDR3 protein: CASSMGLAGTQESQYF. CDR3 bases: TGTGCCAGCAGCATGGGACTAGCGGGGACCCAAGAGAGCCAGTACTTC. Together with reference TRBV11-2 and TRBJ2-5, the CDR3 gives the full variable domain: EAGVAQSPRYKIIEKRQSVAFWCNPISGHATLYWYQQILGQGPKLLIQFQNNGVVDDSQLPKDRFSAERLKGVDSTLKIQPAKLEDSAVYLCASSMGLAGTQESQYFGPGTRLLVL.

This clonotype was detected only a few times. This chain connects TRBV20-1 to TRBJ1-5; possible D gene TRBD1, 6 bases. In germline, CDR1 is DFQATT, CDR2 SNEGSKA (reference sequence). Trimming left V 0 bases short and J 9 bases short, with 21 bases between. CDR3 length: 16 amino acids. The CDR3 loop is CSARDQPGAPSGPQHF. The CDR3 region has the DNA TGCAGTGCTAGAGATCAACCGGGGGCTCCCTCGGGGCCCCAGCATTTT.

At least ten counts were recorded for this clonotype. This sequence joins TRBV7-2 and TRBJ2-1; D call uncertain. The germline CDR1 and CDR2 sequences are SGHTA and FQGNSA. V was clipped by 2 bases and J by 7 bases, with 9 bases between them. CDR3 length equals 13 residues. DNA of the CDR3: TGTGCCAGCAGCTTATTGTCAACAAATGAGCAGTTCTTC. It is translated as CASSLLSTNEQFF.

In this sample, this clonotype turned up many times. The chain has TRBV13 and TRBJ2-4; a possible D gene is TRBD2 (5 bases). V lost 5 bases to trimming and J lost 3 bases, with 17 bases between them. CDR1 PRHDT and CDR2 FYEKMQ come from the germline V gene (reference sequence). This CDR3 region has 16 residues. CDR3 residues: CASSRGLGGLKNIQYF. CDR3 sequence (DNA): TGTGCCAGCAGCCGCGGCCTGGGCGGACTCAAAAACATTCAGTACTTC.

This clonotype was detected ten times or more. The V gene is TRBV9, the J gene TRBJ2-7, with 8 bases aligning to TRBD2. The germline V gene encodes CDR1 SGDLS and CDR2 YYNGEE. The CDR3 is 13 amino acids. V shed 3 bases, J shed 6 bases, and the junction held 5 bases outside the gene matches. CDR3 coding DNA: TGTGCCAGCAGCGGCGGACGGGGGGGCGAGCAGTACTTC. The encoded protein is CASSGGRGGEQYF.

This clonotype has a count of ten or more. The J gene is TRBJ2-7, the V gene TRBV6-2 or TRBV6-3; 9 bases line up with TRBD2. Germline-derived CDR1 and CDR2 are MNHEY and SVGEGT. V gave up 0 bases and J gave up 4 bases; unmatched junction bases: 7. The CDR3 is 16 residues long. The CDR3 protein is CASSYSGSGSSYEQYF. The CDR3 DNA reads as TGTGCCAGCAGTTACTCAGGTAGCGGGAGTTCGTACGAGCAGTACTTC.

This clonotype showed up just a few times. The CDR3 DNA reads as TGCAGTGCTAGAGATCTCCGGAGCGGGAACACCGGGGAGCTGTTTTTT. Amino acids: CSARDLRSGNTGELFF. The gene calls are TRBV20-1 and TRBJ2-2; weak D call: TRBD2 (5 bases). The CDR3 loop spans 16 amino acids. Germline CDR1 DFQATT, CDR2 SNEGSKA (reference sequence). Between the trimmed V and J ends, which lost 0 bases and 1 base, there was a span of 12 bases.

CDR3 sequence reads: CASSQGLIAATYNEQFF. CDR3 coding DNA: TGTGCCAGCAGCCAAGGCCTGATAGCGGCAACCTACAATGAGCAGTTCTTC. The chain has TRBV3-1 and TRBJ2-1; maybe TRBD2 (6 bases). V was shortened by 1 base and J by 2 bases, with 15 bases between the two germline ends. This CDR3 is 17 amino acids long. Germline V gene sequence: CDR1 LGHDT, CDR2 YNNKEL (reference sequence).